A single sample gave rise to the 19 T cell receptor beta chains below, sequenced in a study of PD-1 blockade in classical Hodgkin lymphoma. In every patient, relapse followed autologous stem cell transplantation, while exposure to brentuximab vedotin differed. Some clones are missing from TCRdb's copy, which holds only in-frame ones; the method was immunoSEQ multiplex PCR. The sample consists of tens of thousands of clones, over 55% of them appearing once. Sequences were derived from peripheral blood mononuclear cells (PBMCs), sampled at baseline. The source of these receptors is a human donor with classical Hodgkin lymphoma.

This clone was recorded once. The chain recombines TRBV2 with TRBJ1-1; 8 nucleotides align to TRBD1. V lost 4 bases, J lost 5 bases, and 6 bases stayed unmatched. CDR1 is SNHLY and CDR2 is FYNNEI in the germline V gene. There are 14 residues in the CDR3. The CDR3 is CASSADRGGTEAFF. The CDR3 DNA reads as TGTGCCAGCAGTGCAGACAGGGGTGGGACTGAAGCTTTCTTT.

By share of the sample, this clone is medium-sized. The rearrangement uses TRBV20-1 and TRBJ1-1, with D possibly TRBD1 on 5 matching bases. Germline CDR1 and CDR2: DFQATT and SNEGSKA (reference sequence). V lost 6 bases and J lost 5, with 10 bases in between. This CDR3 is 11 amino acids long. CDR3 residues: CSADIGTEAFF. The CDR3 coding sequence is TGCAGTGCGGACATAGGGACTGAAGCTTTCTTT.

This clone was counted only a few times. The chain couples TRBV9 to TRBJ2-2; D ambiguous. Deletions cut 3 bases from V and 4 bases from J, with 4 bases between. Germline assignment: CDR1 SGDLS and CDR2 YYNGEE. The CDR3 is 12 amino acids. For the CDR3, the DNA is TGTGCCAGCAGCGACATCACCGGGGAGCTGTTTTTT. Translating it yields CASSDITGELFF.

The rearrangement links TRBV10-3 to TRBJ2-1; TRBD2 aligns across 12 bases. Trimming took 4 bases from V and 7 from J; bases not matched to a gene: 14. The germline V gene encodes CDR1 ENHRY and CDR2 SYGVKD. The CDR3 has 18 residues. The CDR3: CAISGASGRATNTNEQFF. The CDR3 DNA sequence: TGTGCCATCAGTGGCGCTAGCGGGAGGGCAACGAACACGAATGAGCAGTTCTTC.

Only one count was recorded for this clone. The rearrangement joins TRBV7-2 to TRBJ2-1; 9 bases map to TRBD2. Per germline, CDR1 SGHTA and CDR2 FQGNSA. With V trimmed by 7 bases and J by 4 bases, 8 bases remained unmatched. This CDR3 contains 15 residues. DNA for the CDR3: TGTGCCAGCATCCCGTGGCTAGCGGGATACAATGAGCAGTTCTTC. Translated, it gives CASIPWLAGYNEQFF.

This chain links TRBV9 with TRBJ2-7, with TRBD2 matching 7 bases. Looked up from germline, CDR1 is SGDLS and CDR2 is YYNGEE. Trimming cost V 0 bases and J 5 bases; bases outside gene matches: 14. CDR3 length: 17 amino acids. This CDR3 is CASSVDGLTGGRNEQYF. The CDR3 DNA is TGTGCCAGCAGCGTAGATGGTCTCACGGGGGGAAGGAACGAGCAGTACTTC.

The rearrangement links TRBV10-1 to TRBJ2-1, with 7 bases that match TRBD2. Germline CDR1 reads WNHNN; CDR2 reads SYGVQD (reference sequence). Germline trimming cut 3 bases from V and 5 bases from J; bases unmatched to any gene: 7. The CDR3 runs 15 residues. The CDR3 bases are TGCGCCAGCAGTGAAACTAGCGTACGGAACAATGAGCAGTTCTTC. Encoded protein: CASSETSVRNNEQFF.

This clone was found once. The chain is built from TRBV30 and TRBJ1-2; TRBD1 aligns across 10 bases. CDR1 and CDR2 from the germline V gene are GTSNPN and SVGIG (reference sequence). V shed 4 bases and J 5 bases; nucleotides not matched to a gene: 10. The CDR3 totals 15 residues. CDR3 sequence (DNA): TGTGCCTGGAAATCGTCTGGACAGGGGGGATATGGCTACACCTTC. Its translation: CAWKSSGQGGYGYTF.

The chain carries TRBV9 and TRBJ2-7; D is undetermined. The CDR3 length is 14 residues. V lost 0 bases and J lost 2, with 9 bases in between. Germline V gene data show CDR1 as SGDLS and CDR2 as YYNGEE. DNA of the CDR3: TGTGCCAGCAGCGTAGGAGGCGGAGCCTACGAGCAGTACTTC. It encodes CASSVGGGAYEQYF.

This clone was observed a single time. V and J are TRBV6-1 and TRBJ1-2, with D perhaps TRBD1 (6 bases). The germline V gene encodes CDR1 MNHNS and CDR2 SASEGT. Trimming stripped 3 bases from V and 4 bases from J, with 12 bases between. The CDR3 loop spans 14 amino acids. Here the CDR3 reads CASSEVGGGYGYTF. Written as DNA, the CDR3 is TGTGCCAGCAGTGAGGTGGGGGGCGGCTATGGCTACACCTTC.

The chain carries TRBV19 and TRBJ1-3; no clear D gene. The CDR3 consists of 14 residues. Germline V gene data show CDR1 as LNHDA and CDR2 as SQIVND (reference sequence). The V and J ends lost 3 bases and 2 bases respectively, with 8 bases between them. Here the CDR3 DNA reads TGTGCCAGTAGTATGAACATACCTGGAAACACCATATATTTT. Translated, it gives CASSMNIPGNTIYF.

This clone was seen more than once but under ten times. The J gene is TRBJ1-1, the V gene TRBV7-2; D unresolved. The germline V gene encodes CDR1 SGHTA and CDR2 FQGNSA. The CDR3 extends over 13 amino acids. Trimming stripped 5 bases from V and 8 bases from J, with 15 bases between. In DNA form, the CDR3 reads TGTGCCAGCAGCCCCCTCTCGGGCCGGGAAGCTTTCTTT. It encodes CASSPLSGREAFF.

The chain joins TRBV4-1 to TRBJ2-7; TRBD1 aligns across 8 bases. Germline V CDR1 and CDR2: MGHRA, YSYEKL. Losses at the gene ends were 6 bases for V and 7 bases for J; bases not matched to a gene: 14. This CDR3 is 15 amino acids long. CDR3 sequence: CASSSGDRGVEEQYF. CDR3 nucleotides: TGCGCCAGCAGTTCGGGAGACAGGGGTGTAGAAGAGCAGTACTTC.

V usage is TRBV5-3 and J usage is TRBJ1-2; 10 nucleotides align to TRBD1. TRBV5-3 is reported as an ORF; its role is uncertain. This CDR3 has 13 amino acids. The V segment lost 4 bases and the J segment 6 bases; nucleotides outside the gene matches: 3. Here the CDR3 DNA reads TGTGCCAGAAGCCAGGACAGGGGGAATGGCTACACCTTC. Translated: CARSQDRGNGYTF.

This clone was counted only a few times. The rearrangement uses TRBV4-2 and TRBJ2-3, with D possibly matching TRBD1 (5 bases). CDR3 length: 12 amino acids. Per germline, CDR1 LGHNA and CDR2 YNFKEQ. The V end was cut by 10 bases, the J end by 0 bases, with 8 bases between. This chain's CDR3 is CATRASTDTQYF. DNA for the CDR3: TGTGCCACCAGGGCTAGCACAGATACGCAGTATTTT.

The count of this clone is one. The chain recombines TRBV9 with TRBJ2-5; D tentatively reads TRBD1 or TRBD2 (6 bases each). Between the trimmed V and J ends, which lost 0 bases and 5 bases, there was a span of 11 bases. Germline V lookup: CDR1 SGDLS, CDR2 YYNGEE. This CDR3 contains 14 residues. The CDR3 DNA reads TGTGCCAGCAGCGTAGCGGGGGCGGGGGAGACCCAGTACTTC. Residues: CASSVAGAGETQYF. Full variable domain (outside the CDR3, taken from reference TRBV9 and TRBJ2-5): DSGVTQTPKHLITATGQRVTLRCSPRSGDLSVYWYQQSLDQGLQFLIQYYNGEERAKGNILERFSAQQFPDLHSELNLSSLELGDSALYFCASSVAGAGETQYFGPGTRLLVL.

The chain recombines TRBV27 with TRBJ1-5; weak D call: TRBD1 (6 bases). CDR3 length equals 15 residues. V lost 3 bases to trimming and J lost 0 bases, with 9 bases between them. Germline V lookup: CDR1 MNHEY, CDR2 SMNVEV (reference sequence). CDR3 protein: CASSFHRDSNQPQHF. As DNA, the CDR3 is TGTGCCAGCAGTTTTCACAGGGATAGCAATCAGCCCCAGCATTTT.

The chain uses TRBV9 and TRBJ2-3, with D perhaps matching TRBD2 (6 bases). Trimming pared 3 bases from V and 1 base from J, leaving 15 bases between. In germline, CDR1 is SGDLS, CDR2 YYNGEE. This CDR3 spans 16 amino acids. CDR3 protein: CASSADLWGGTDTQYF. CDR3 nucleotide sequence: TGTGCCAGCAGCGCCGATTTGTGGGGGGGCACAGATACGCAGTATTTT.

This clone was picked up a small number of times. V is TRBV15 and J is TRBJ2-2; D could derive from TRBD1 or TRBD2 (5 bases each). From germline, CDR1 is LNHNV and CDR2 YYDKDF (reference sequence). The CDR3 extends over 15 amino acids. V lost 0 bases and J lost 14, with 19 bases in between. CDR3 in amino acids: CATSRDRGRGPDLFF. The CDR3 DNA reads TGTGCCACCAGCAGAGATCGGGGTCGGGGCCCAGATCTGTTTTTT. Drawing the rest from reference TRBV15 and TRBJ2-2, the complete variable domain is DAMVIQNPRYQVTQFGKPVTLSCSQTLNHNVMYWYQQKSSQAPKLLFHYYDKDFNNEADTPDNFQSRRPNTSFCFLDIRSPGLGDTAMYLCATSRDRGRGPDLFFGEGSRLTVL.